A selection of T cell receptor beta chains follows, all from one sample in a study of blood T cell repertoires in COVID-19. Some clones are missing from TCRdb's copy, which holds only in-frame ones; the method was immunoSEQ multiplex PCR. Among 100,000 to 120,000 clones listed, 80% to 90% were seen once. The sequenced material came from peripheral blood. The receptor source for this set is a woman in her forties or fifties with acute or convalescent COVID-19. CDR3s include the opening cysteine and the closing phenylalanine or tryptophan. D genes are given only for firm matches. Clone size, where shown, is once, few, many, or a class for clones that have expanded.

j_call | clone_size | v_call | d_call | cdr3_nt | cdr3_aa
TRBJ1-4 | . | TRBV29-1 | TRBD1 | TGCAGCGTTTACAGGGGCGAAAAACTGTTTTTT | CSVYRGEKLFF
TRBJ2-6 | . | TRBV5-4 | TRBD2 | TGTGCCAGCGGACTAGCGGGGGGACTGGGGGCCAACGTCCTGACTTTC | CASGLAGGLGANVLTF
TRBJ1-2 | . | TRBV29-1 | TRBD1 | TGCAGCGTTGGTACAGGGGAGATGTCCATTAACTATGGCTACACCTTC | CSVGTGEMSINYGYTF
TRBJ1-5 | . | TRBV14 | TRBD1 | TGTGCCAGCAGCCAAGGGGGCACAGGGGTGAGCAATCAGCCCCAGCATTTT | CASSQGGTGVSNQPQHF
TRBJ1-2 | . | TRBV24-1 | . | TGTGCCACCAGTGATTTAGACGGGCAGGGAAATAGCTATGGCTACACCTTC | CATSDLDGQGNSYGYTF
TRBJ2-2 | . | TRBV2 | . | TGTGCCAGCAGTCTTCAGGGGACCGGGGAGCTGTTTTTT | CASSLQGTGELFF
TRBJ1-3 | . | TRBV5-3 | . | TGTGCCAGAAGCTCCCTTTCGCGGGGGGCCTCCGGAAACACCATATATTTT | CARSSLSRGASGNTIYF
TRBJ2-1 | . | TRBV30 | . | TGTGCCTGGAGGGACTTCGGGAATGAGCAGTTCTTC | CAWRDFGNEQFF
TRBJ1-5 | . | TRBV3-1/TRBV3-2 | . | TGTGCCAGCAGCCGGCAGGGCACGCATCAGCCCCAGCATTTT | CASSRQGTHQPQHF
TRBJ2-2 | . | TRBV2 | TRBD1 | TGTGCCAGCAGTCCGGACAGGTACCCAGGGGAGCTGTTTTTT | CASSPDRYPGELFF
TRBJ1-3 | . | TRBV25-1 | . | TGTGCCAGCAGTGAATGGGGGGGGAGAAACACCATATATTTT | CASSEWGGRNTIYF
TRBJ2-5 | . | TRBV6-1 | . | TGTGCCAGCAGTGAGTCGGGTTTCCAAGAGACCCAGTACTTC | CASSESGFQETQYF
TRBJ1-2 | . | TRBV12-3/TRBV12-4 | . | TGTGCCAGCACGGGTTTTGGGGGCTACACCTTC | CASTGFGGYTF
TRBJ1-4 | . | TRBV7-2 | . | TGTGCCAGCAGCTTAGAGGCAGGGAGGGCTAATGAAAAACTGTTTTTT | CASSLEAGRANEKLFF
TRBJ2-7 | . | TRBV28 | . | TGTGCCAGCAGTCGGACAGTCCTGGCTTACGAGCAGTACTTC | CASSRTVLAYEQYF
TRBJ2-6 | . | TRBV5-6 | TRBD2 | TGTGCCAGCAGTCGGCTAGCGGGAGCGCTTGTCTCTGGGGCCAACGTCCTGACTTTC | CASSRLAGALVSGANVLTF
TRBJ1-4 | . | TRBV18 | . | TGTGCCAGCTCACCACCGAGAGTGCAGGATGAAAAACTGTTTTTT | CASSPPRVQDEKLFF
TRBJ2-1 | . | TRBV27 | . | TGTGCCAGCAGTGGCACTAGCTTGGTAGAGCAGTTCTTC | CASSGTSLVEQFF
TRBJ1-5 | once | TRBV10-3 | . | TGTGCCATCGGCGACCAGGGTGGCAATCAGCCCCAGCATTTT | CAIGDQGGNQPQHF
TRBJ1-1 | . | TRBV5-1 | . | TGCGCCAGCAGCACTGACGTCCGGGATACCACTGAAGCTTTCTTT | CASSTDVRDTTEAFF
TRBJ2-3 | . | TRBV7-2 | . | TGTGCCAGCAGCCCATCCCAAGATACGCAGTATTTT | CASSPSQDTQYF
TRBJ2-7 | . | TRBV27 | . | TGTGCCAGCAGTTATTCAGGGGCCTACGAGCAGTACTTC | CASSYSGAYEQYF
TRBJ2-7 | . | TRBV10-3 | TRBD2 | TGTGCCATCAGTGAATTGGGACTAGCGGGGGGGTATCGTAAAGGCGAGCAGTACTTC | CAISELGLAGGYRKGEQYF
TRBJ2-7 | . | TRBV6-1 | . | TGTGCCAGCAGAACGGACTACTACGAGCAGTACTTC | CASRTDYYEQYF
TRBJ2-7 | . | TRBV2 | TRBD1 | TGTGCCAGCAATCCGGGACAGGGCCCTTACGAGCAGTACTTC | CASNPGQGPYEQYF
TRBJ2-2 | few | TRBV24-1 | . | TGTGCCACCAGTGACCCTGTTATCGGGGAGCTGTTTTTT | CATSDPVIGELFF
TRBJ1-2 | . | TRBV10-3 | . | TGTGCCATCAGTGAGCAGGGAAGAGGAGGCTACACCTTC | CAISEQGRGGYTF